This T cell receptor (beta chain) was obtained from a study of human T cells and chemical hapten exposure (dated by TCRdb to about 2021). Concerning the study at large: For sensitization, 2% DPC in acetone was applied to a 2 cm by 2 cm area of upper inner arm skin. Alopecia areata with under or over 50% scalp involvement, alopecia totalis and alopecia universalis were represented in the patient cohort, which was mostly female. Nearly 30 alopecia patients gave blood for TCR sequencing at one to four time points (pre-sensitization, 2, 6 and 24 weeks). Patients additionally received weekly therapeutic DPC doses to the scalp throughout the approximately 25-week study period. Patch tests used Finn chambers with 0.01% DPC on the upper back, scored after 6 days by International Contact Dermatitis Research Group standards. The libraries were sequenced as a pool, and the TCR yield per sample differed mostly because of small variations in library volumes within the pool. Peripheral blood TCR repertoire changes were tracked in vivo in alopecia patients during primary and secondary sensitization to the hapten diphenylcyclopropenone (DPC). Blood samples were taken from patients before sensitization (week 0) and then at 2, 6 and about 24 weeks after DPC sensitization. Points the paper makes about the study in general: The number of PT1 expanded TCRs positively correlated with patch test score, significant at thresholds 8, 16 and 32 but not 4. Because every patient had alopecia, a presumed autoimmune disease, the patients' immune response might differ from that of healthy individuals. Significantly more large CDR3 similarity clusters were formed by expanded TCRs than by pre-sensitization or healthy control sets, consistent with antigen-driven responses. DPC sensitization did not change how many TCRs were above 1 in 1000 frequency, and no evidence was found of alterations in global repertoire structure. Repeated subsampling changed both the strength of the expansion versus patch-test correlation and the threshold at which the correlation became significant.

Receptors were amplified or captured by RACE. The listed sequencing device is NextSeq 500. During library preparation, unique molecular identifiers were attached to individual cDNA molecules so that TCRs could be counted quantitatively and reproducibly. For every blood RNA sample, sequencing covered both the TCR alpha and TCR beta chains. The study's processing was this. The median number of TCRs per sample was some 100,000, ranging from roughly 20,000 to 700,000. V, J and CDR3 annotation of the TCR reads was performed with the Decombinator software suite. For the PS versus PT1 abundance plots, all samples were subsampled to the same number of TCRs (28,000). Expanded TCRs were defined as absent before sensitization and observed at least eight times at the 2-week time point. TCRdb passed the public sequencing reads through fastp at Q25 and MiXCR, retaining productive beta sequences. Under each unique CDR3 protein, matching rows form one entry showing the most common genes and DNA. These V and J calls are TCRdb output, not the study's own analysis. Recorded for this sample are about 64,000 distinct CDR3 sequences; around 11% of them occurred a single time. The ten largest clonotypes hold under 5% of the sample.

Note on this clonotype: It lacks a known antigen. Qualities for individual bases were not recorded, and no much larger clone is one base off.

The time point label on this specimen signifies: pre-sensitization, week 0. In the paper's terms, the treatment or condition label means: therapeutic diphenylcyclopropenone sensitization with weekly scalp DPC. Blood at each patch-test visit was drawn before the patch test was applied. Patients were considered eligible if aged 18 to 70, diagnosed with alopecia and deemed suitable for DPC therapy, and patients were excluded if pregnant. Total RNA was extracted from unfractionated whole blood collected in Tempus Blood RNA tubes. Its CDR3 holds 21 amino acids, cysteine through phenylalanine. Just the 63-base CDR3 DNA is kept, in frame starting at base 1. The CDR1 and CDR2 encoded by the germline V gene are SGHRS and YFSETQ. The germline ends are 27 bases apart after V is trimmed by 0 bases and J by 1 base.

The rearranged chain carries TRBV5-1 and TRBJ2-3, with TRBD2 as a weak D call on 11 bases. The material was whole blood, obtained in connection with sensitization to the hapten diphenylcyclopropenone (DPC). The sequence was collected from a woman in her thirties or forties with alopecia areata. Some clones in this sample may be carry-over from other donors' samples. DNA sequence: TGCGCCAGCAGCTTGGGGTACCGGGACAGGGGACTAGCGGAGCGCACAGATACGCAGTATTTT. This codes for CASSLGYRDRGLAERTDTQYF.